Described below is a single TCR beta chain sequence and its context. Its antigen remains unidentified. 5'RACE primed at constant segments yielded TCR alpha and TCR beta cDNA libraries bearing sample barcodes and UMIs. TCRdb re-derived calls from the 5' RACE reads in MiXCR, one entry per CDR3 protein. The sample has approximately 150,000 distinct CDR3 sequences, around 13% seen once. The data stem from a study of T-cell memory formation after mild COVID-19. Study-wide results and caveats: While clones contracting from day 15 to 85 were balanced between CD4 and CD8, later expanders leaned CD4+. CD8+ contracting clones occupied EMRA, while CD4+ ones occupied mainly CM and EM.

The V end was cut by 6 bases, the J end by 7 bases, with 12 bases between. The CDR3 covers 13 residues. This clonotype was sampled from an adult woman who had mild COVID-19 (a few samples of this study predate the infection). Cell type and time point are not known. Sequenced sample: PBMCs or a T cell subset sorted from them (not recorded which). The gene calls are TRBV12-3 or TRBV12-4 and TRBJ1-4; no clear D. In DNA, the CDR3 is TGTGCCAGCAGGTCCCCCATGCGTGAAAAACTGTTTTTT. It translates to CASRSPMREKLFF.